The 5 T cell receptor beta chains listed next were all sequenced from one sample in a study of response to subunit inactivated influenza vaccine. MiXCR was run by TCRdb on the RT-PCR reads, yielding one entry per CDR3 protein. The sample consists of hundreds of thousands of distinct CDR3 sequences, 10% to 15% of them appearing once. This sample comprised PBMCs from blood, obtained on the day of vaccination. The receptors come from a man over 45 who received an inactivated influenza vaccine.

This clonotype showed up just a few times. V gene TRBV3-1 combines with J gene TRBJ2-1; 7 bases agree with TRBD2. This CDR3 region has 14 residues. J was trimmed by 12 bases and V by 4 bases; bases with no gene match: 12. CDR1 and CDR2 (germline): LGHDT, YNNKEL (reference sequence). The CDR3 DNA is TGTGCCAGCAGCCTAAGCGGGGTATCCGTCCGGCAGTTCTTC. Amino acid sequence: CASSLSGVSVRQFF.

This clonotype was counted a few times. V and J are TRBV10-3 and TRBJ2-6; 10 positions match TRBD1. Germline V CDR1 and CDR2: ENHRY, SYGVKD. J gave up 0 bases and V 5 bases, and 7 bases lay outside the gene matches. The CDR3 contains 18 residues. DNA of the CDR3: TGTGCCATCAGTTCTCGTCGGACAGGGGGCTCTGGGGCCAACGTCCTGACTTTC. Translated: CAISSRRTGGSGANVLTF.

This clonotype has only a few counts. The chain recombines TRBV3-1 with TRBJ2-1; the match to TRBD1 covers 8 bases. From germline, CDR1 is LGHDT and CDR2 YNNKEL (reference sequence). The CDR3 is made up of 16 amino acids. The ends lost 4 bases at V and 5 bases at J; junction bases unmatched: 10. The CDR3 is CASSRRTGRSDNEQFF. The DNA of the CDR3 is TGTGCCAGCAGCCGCCGGACAGGGAGGTCCGACAATGAGCAGTTCTTC.

Only a few counts were recorded for this clonotype. The gene calls are TRBV14 and TRBJ2-3, with 9 bases aligning to TRBD2. This CDR3 contains 16 residues. Per germline, CDR1 SGHDN and CDR2 FVKESK. The V and J ends lost 1 base and 2 bases, in that order; junction bases with no gene match: 4. In DNA, the CDR3 is TGTGCCAGCAGCCAAGGACTAGCGGTTCTCACAGATACGCAGTATTTT. Translation: CASSQGLAVLTDTQYF.

The CDR3 DNA is TGCGCCAGCACCTACCGAGGGACTGAAGCTTTCTTT. Protein sequence: CASTYRGTEAFF. The gene calls are TRBV10-2 and TRBJ1-1; D ambiguous. V was trimmed by 7 bases and J by 5 bases, leaving 11 bases between them. This CDR3 region has 12 residues. Germline V gene data show CDR1 as WSHSY and CDR2 as SAAADI.